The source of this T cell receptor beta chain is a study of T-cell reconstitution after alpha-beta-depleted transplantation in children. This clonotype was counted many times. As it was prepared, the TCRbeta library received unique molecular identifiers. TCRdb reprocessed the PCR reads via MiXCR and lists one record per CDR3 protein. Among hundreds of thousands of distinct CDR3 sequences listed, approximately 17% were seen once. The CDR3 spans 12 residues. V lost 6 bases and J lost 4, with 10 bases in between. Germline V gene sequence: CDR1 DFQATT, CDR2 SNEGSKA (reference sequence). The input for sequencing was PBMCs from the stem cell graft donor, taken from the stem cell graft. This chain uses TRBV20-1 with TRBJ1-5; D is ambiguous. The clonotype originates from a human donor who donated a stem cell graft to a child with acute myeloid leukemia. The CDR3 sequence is CSARPRNQPQHF. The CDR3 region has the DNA TGCAGTGCAAGACCCAGGAATCAGCCCCAGCATTTT.